The 29 T cell receptor beta chains below come from one sample, sequenced in a study of cytomegalovirus exposure and HLA in healthy donors. This table comes from immunoSEQ multiplex PCR, and its TCRdb copy is limited to in-frame clones, with some not included. The profile shows 20,000 to 25,000 clones, about 97% of them singletons. Source material: PBMCs. These TCRs come from a man in his thirties or forties in good health and CMV-seropositive.

J is TRBJ1-2 and V is TRBV6-1; 9 bases are shared with TRBD1. The germline V gene has CDR1 MNHNS and CDR2 SASEGT. CDR3 size: 15 residues. The V gene end was trimmed by 5 bases and the J gene end by 3 bases; junction bases not matched to a gene: 7. The CDR3 is CASSPPGQGDYGYTF. The CDR3 DNA follows: TGTGCCAGCAGTCCCCCGGGACAGGGTGACTATGGCTACACCTTC.

V and J are TRBV9 and TRBJ2-7, with 7 nucleotides matching TRBD1. Germline CDR1 is SGDLS and CDR2 is YYNGEE. V lost 3 bases and J lost 5; bases outside the gene matches: 2. The CDR3 has 12 residues. CDR3 in amino acids: CASSGQGDEQYF. The CDR3, as DNA: TGTGCCAGCAGCGGACAGGGTGACGAGCAGTACTTC.

The chain employs TRBV6-4 and TRBJ2-3; 9 bases are shared with TRBD2. CDR1 is MRHNA, CDR2 SNTAGT, per germline. The CDR3 covers 16 residues. V gave up 0 bases and J gave up 2 bases; unmatched junction bases: 3. The CDR3 DNA reads as TGTGCCAGCAGTGACTCGACTAGCGGTGACACAGATACGCAGTATTTT. Residues: CASSDSTSGDTDTQYF.

The rearrangement uses TRBV28 and TRBJ2-6; 12 bases fit TRBD1. The CDR3 extends over 19 amino acids. Germline-derived CDR1 and CDR2 are MDHEN and SYDVKM. The trim removed 5 bases at V and 3 bases at J, leaving 11 bases unmatched. CDR3 in amino acids: CASSPIGTGGIVGANVLTF. As DNA, the CDR3 is TGTGCCAGCAGTCCTATAGGGACAGGGGGCATCGTTGGGGCCAACGTCCTGACTTTC.

The chain links TRBV18 to TRBJ1-5; D perhaps matches TRBD1 (5 bases). CDR1 and CDR2 (germline): KGHSH, LQKENI. CDR3 length: 15 amino acids. V dropped 2 bases and J dropped 0 bases, with 8 bases sitting between them. Written as DNA, the CDR3 is TGTGCCAGCTCACCAGGGGCCTATAGCAATCAGCCCCAGCATTTT. It is translated as CASSPGAYSNQPQHF.

The V gene is TRBV6-4, the J gene TRBJ2-1, with 10 bases identical to TRBD1. The V gene's germline CDR1 is MRHNA and CDR2 SNTAGT. J lost 5 bases, V lost 10 bases, and 14 bases had no gene match. The length of the CDR3 is 16 residues. The CDR3 region is CAIPTGWTGGDNEQFF. The CDR3 DNA sequence: TGTGCCATCCCCACCGGATGGACAGGGGGGGACAATGAGCAGTTCTTC.

The V gene is TRBV6-6, the J gene TRBJ2-7; D call uncertain. Per germline, CDR1 MNHNY and CDR2 SVGAGI (reference sequence). CDR3 length equals 13 residues. V shed 2 bases and J shed 3 bases, with 8 bases lying between them. This CDR3 is CASSYPSFYEQYF. CDR3 bases: TGTGCCAGCAGTTACCCGAGCTTCTACGAGCAGTACTTC.

J is TRBJ2-5 and V is TRBV6-5; D possibly corresponds to TRBD1 (5 bases). The V gene's germline CDR1 is MNHEY and CDR2 SVGAGI. Trimming pared 4 bases from V and 4 bases from J, leaving 7 bases between. CDR3 length: 12 amino acids. The CDR3 sequence: CASSSGLETQYF. The CDR3, as DNA: TGTGCCAGCAGTTCAGGGTTAGAGACCCAGTACTTC.

The V and J genes are TRBV28 and TRBJ2-2; 8 bases line up with TRBD2. Germline loops: CDR1 MDHEN, CDR2 SYDVKM. The CDR3 totals 14 residues. Germline trimming cut 10 bases from V and 1 base from J; bases unmatched to any gene: 5. The CDR3 loop is CAIKGLENTGELFF. The DNA for the CDR3 is TGTGCCATTAAGGGACTAGAGAACACCGGGGAGCTGTTTTTT.

The chain uses TRBV6-4 and TRBJ2-7; 7 positions agree with TRBD2. CDR1 MRHNA and CDR2 SNTAGT come from the germline V gene. Germline trimming cut 6 bases from V and 1 base from J; bases unmatched to any gene: 12. The CDR3 extends over 16 amino acids. The CDR3 DNA is TGTGCCAGCAGGGAACCGGCGGGAGCCTCATCCTACGAGCAGTACTTC. Protein product: CASREPAGASSYEQYF.

In its sample, this clone was seen once. The rearrangement uses TRBV7-8 and TRBJ2-7, with TRBD1 as a possible D gene (5 bases). The ends were cut back, 3 bases at V and 1 base at J, with 10 bases in the middle. The CDR3 runs 14 residues. The germline CDR1 and CDR2 sequences are SGHVS and FQNEAQ. DNA for the CDR3: TGTGCCAGCAGCTTTAGGGGCCGGTCCTACGAGCAGTACTTC. It is translated as CASSFRGRSYEQYF.

This chain links TRBV27 with TRBJ2-5; D not certain. Trimming stripped 3 bases from V and 7 bases from J, with 9 bases between. CDR1 is MNHEY, CDR2 SMNVEV, per germline (reference sequence). The length of the CDR3 is 12 residues. Written as DNA, the CDR3 is TGTGCCAGCAGTTTCGGCGGCGGGACCCAGTACTTC. It is translated as CASSFGGGTQYF.

This clone came up once. This chain joins TRBV5-4 and TRBJ2-7; tentatively, D is TRBD1 (5 bases). The CDR3 is 13 amino acids. The V gene's germline CDR1 is SGHNT and CDR2 YYREEE (reference sequence). Trimming removed 4 bases at V and 5 bases at J, with 13 bases between. The CDR3 loop reads CASSNPLGHEQYF. As DNA, the CDR3 is TGTGCCAGCAGCAACCCCCTGGGGCACGAGCAGTACTTC.

This chain connects TRBV28 to TRBJ2-2, with 8 bases fitting TRBD1. V was clipped by 1 base and J by 5 bases; unmatched bases: 3. Germline CDR1 and CDR2: MDHEN and SYDVKM. CDR3 length equals 15 residues. CDR3 DNA sequence: TGTGCCAGCAGTTTATTTACAGGGGGGACCGGGGAGCTGTTTTTT. It is translated as CASSLFTGGTGELFF.

This chain connects TRBV27 to TRBJ2-7; D is perhaps TRBD1 (6 bases). The germline gives CDR1 MNHEY, CDR2 SMNVEV (reference sequence). The CDR3 has 13 residues. Trimming shortened V by 3 bases and J by 5 bases, and 11 bases separated the two germline ends. The CDR3 DNA reads TGTGCCAGCAGTTTTACAGGGTACCACGAGCAGTACTTC. It translates to CASSFTGYHEQYF.

This clone occurred once. The chain couples TRBV5-1 to TRBJ2-7; 15 bases map to TRBD2. The V gene end was trimmed by 3 bases and the J gene end by 2 bases; junction bases not matched to a gene: 3. This CDR3 region has 16 residues. The V gene's germline CDR1 is SGHRS and CDR2 YFSETQ. CDR3 protein: CASSYGTSGRPYEQYF. Written as DNA, the CDR3 is TGCGCCAGCAGCTATGGGACTAGCGGGAGGCCCTACGAGCAGTACTTC.

The chain links TRBV5-1 to TRBJ2-5; TRBD2 aligns across 16 bases. The ends lost 4 bases at V and 5 bases at J; junction bases unmatched: 8. This CDR3 has 17 amino acids. Germline V gives CDR1 SGHRS, CDR2 YFSETQ. CDR3 protein: CASSPGTSGRAGETQYF. CDR3 nucleotide sequence: TGCGCCAGCAGCCCGGGGACTAGCGGGAGGGCCGGCGAGACCCAGTACTTC.

The chain carries TRBV10-3 and TRBJ2-5; 11 bases are a match to TRBD2. With V trimmed by 6 bases and J by 3 bases, 3 bases remained unmatched. CDR1 and CDR2 from the germline V gene are ENHRY and SYGVKD. There are 14 residues in the CDR3. CDR3 DNA: TGTGCCATCAGCCTTAGCGGGAGGGAAGAGACCCAGTACTTC. Amino acid sequence: CAISLSGREETQYF.

The J gene is TRBJ1-1, the V gene TRBV4-2, with D maybe TRBD1 (5 bases). With 0 bases removed from V and 3 bases from J, the gap between germline ends came to 8 bases. Germline V gene sequence: CDR1 LGHNA, CDR2 YNFKEQ. CDR3 length: 14 residues. CDR3 sequence (DNA): TGTGCCAGCAGCCAAGATCCAGGGTACACTGAAGCTTTCTTT. Translating gives CASSQDPGYTEAFF.

J is TRBJ2-3 and V is TRBV9, with D maybe TRBD1 (6 bases). V gave up 2 bases and J gave up 3 bases, with 10 bases separating them. This CDR3 has 14 residues. The germline V gene has CDR1 SGDLS and CDR2 YYNGEE. CDR3 in amino acids: CASSVLTGTDTQYF. The CDR3 coding sequence is TGTGCCAGCAGCGTTCTGACAGGAACAGATACGCAGTATTTT.

The chain combines TRBV30 with TRBJ2-7, with 8 nucleotides matching TRBD2. Per the germline V gene, CDR1 is GTSNPN and CDR2 is SVGIG (reference sequence). V lost 1 base to trimming and J lost 5 bases; unmatched junction nucleotides: 19. CDR3 length: 18 amino acids. DNA of the CDR3: TGTGCCTGGAGTGCCGGGACTAGTTCGCCAATTTTGCCACACGAGCAGTACTTC. Translation: CAWSAGTSSPILPHEQYF.

The chain carries TRBV28 and TRBJ1-2, with D unresolved. V shed 5 bases and J shed 9 bases, with 16 bases lying between them. This CDR3 is 13 amino acids long. The germline CDR1 and CDR2 sequences are MDHEN and SYDVKM. The CDR3: CASSPQAGISYTF. CDR3 nucleotides: TGTGCCAGCAGTCCGCAGGCGGGTATTAGCTACACCTTC.

The rearrangement uses TRBV4-3 and TRBJ2-7; TRBD1 agrees at 7 bases. CDR3 length equals 15 residues. J gave up 6 bases and V 0 bases, and 8 bases lay outside the gene matches. In germline, CDR1 is LGHNA, CDR2 YSLEER. This chain's CDR3 is CASSQDETGRSEQYF. DNA of the CDR3: TGCGCCAGCAGCCAAGACGAGACAGGGAGATCCGAGCAGTACTTC.

The chain has TRBV14 and TRBJ2-7, with D perhaps TRBD1 (5 bases). The V gene's germline CDR1 is SGHDN and CDR2 FVKESK. Deletions cut 1 base from V and 2 bases from J, with 12 bases between. The CDR3 covers 15 residues. The chain's CDR3 is CASSQGFQGAYEQYF. CDR3 bases: TGTGCCAGCAGCCAAGGTTTCCAGGGTGCCTACGAGCAGTACTTC.

The chain links TRBV6-1 to TRBJ2-2; D is possibly TRBD2 (6 bases). Germline loops: CDR1 MNHNS, CDR2 SASEGT. The CDR3 is made up of 15 amino acids. The V and J ends lost 5 bases and 1 base respectively, with 11 bases between them. The CDR3 DNA is TGTGCCAGCAGTTCGCGGGGATGGAACACCGGGGAGCTGTTTTTT. It encodes CASSSRGWNTGELFF.

This clone was observed a single time. As DNA, the CDR3 is TGTGCCAGCACCTCGACGGTACTAGCGGGAGAACTTGGCACAGATACGCAGTATTTT. Amino acid sequence: CASTSTVLAGELGTDTQYF. This rearrangement joins TRBV7-2 to TRBJ2-3, with 11 bases that match TRBD2. V gave up 7 bases and J gave up 1 base; unmatched junction bases: 16. The CDR3 consists of 19 residues. Germline values: CDR1 SGHTA, CDR2 FQGNSA.

V usage is TRBV4-3 and J usage is TRBJ2-7; 8 bases fit TRBD2. Germline CDR1 LGHNA, CDR2 YSLEER. This CDR3 has 18 amino acids. The J segment lost 0 bases and the V segment lost 0 bases, leaving 10 bases of the junction unmatched. The CDR3 DNA reads TGCGCCAGCAGCCAAGATAGGGTAGCGGGGCCGAGCTCCTACGAGCAGTACTTC. This encodes CASSQDRVAGPSSYEQYF.

The rearrangement links TRBV27 to TRBJ1-1; D remains unclear. Trimming left V 4 bases short and J 4 bases short, with 13 bases between. Germline CDR1 reads MNHEY; CDR2 reads SMNVEV (reference sequence). This CDR3 contains 14 residues. The CDR3 DNA reads TGTGCCAGCAGTTACTCGGGTAGCACCACTGAAGCTTTCTTT. It encodes CASSYSGSTTEAFF.

The V call is TRBV7-2, the J call TRBJ1-5, with D perhaps matching TRBD1 (5 bases). Trimming removed 2 bases from V and 7 bases from J, with 12 bases in between. The CDR3 sequence is 14 residues long. Germline V gives CDR1 SGHTA, CDR2 FQGNSA. The CDR3 is CASSLTRARQPQHF. The CDR3 DNA sequence: TGTGCCAGCAGCTTAACCAGGGCTCGGCAGCCCCAGCATTTT.